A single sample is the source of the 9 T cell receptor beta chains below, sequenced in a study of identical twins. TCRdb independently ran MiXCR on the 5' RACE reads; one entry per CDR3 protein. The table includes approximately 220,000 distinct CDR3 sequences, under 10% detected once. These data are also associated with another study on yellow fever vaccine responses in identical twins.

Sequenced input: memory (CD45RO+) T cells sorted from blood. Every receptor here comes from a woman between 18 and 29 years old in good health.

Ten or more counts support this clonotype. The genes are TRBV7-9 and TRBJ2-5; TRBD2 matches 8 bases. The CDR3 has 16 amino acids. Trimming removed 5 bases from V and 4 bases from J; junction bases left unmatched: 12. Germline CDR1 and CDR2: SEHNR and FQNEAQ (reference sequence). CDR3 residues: CASSVREGSVLETQYF. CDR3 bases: TGTGCCAGCAGCGTACGGGAGGGCAGCGTTTTAGAGACCCAGTACTTC.

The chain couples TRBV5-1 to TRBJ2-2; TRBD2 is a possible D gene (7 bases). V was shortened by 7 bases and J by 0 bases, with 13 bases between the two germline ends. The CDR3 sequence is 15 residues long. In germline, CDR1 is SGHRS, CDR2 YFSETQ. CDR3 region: CASRMGGPNTGELFF. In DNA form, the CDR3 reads TGCGCCAGCCGTATGGGGGGGCCGAACACCGGGGAGCTGTTTTTT.

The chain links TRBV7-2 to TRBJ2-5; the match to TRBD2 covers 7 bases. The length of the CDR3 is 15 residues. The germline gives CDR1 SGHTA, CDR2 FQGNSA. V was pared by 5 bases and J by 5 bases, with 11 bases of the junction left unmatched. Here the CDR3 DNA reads TGTGCCAGCAGCCGGTATATCGGGGGGTGGGAGACCCAGTACTTC. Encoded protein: CASSRYIGGWETQYF.

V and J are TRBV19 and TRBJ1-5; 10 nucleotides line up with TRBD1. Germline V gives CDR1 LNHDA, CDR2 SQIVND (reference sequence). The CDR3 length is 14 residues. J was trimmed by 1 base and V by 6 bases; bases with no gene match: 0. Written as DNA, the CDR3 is TGTGCCAGTAGGGGACAGGGGAGCAATCAGCCCCAGCATTTT. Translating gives CASRGQGSNQPQHF.

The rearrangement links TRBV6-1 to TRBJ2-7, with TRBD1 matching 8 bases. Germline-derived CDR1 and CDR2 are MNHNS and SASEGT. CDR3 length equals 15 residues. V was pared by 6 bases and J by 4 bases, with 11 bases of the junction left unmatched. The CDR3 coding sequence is TGTGCCAGCAGCCAAGACAGGGGAGATTTTTACGAGCAGTACTTC. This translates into CASSQDRGDFYEQYF.

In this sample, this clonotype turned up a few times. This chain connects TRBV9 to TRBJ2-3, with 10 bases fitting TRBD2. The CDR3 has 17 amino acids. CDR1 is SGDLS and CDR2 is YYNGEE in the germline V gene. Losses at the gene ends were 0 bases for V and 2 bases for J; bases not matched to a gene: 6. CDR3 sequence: CASSVARAGGPTDTQYF. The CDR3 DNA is TGTGCCAGCAGCGTAGCTAGAGCGGGGGGGCCCACAGATACGCAGTATTTT.

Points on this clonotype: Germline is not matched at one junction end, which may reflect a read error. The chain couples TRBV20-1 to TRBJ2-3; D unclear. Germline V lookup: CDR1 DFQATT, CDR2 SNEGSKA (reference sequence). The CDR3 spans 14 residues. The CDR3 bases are TGCAGTGGTAGAGATCTCTTGGGCACAGATACGCAGTATTTT. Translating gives CSGRDLLGTDTQYF.

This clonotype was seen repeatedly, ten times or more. DNA for the CDR3: TGTGCCAGCAGCCTTCCGTCGGGAAGGGAAGGCTACACCTTC. As protein: CASSLPSGREGYTF. This chain uses TRBV7-2 with TRBJ1-2; no reliable D call. This CDR3 contains 14 residues. V lost 5 bases and J 8 bases, leaving 18 bases between the germline ends. CDR1 is SGHTA and CDR2 is FQGNSA in the germline V gene.

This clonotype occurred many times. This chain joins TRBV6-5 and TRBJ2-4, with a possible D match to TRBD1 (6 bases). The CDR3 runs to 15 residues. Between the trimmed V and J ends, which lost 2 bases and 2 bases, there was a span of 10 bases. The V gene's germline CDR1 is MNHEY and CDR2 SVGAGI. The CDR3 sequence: CASSYAQGSKNIQYF. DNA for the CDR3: TGTGCCAGCAGTTACGCCCAGGGGTCCAAAAACATTCAGTACTTC.